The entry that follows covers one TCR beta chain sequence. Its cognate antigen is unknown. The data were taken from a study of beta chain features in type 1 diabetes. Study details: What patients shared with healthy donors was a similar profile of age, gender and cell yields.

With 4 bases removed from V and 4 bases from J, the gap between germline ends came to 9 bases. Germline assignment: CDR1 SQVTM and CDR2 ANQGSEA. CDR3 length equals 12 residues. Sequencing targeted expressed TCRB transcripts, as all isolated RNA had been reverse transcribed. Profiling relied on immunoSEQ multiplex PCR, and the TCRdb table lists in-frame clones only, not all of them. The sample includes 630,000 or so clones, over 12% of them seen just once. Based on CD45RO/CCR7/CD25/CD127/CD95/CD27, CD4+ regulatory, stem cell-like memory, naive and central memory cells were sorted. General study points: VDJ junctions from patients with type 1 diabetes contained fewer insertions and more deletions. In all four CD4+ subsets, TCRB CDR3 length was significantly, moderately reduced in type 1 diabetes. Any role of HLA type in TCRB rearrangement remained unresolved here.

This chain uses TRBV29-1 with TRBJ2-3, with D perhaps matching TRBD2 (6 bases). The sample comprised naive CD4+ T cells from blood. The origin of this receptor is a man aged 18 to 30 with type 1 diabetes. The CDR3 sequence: CSVAGEADTQYF. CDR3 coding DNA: TGCAGCGTTGCGGGGGAAGCAGATACGCAGTATTTT.